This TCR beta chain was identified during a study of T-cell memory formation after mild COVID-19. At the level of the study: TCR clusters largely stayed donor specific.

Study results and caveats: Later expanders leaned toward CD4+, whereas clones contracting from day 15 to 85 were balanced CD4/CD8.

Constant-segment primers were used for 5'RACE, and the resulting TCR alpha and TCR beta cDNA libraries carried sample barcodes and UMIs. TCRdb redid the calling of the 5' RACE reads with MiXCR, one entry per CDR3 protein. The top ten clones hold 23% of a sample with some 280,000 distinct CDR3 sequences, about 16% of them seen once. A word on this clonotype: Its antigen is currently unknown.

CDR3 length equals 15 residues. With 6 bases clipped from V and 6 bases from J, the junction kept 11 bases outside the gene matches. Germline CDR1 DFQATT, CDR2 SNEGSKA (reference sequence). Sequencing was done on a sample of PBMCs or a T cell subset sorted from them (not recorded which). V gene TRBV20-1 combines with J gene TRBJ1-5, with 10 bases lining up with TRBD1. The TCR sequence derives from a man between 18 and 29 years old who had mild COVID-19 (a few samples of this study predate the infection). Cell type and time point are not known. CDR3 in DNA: TGCAGTGCCCGTGGCTCGACAGGGGGCCTTCAGCCCCAGCATTTT. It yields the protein CSARGSTGGLQPQHF.